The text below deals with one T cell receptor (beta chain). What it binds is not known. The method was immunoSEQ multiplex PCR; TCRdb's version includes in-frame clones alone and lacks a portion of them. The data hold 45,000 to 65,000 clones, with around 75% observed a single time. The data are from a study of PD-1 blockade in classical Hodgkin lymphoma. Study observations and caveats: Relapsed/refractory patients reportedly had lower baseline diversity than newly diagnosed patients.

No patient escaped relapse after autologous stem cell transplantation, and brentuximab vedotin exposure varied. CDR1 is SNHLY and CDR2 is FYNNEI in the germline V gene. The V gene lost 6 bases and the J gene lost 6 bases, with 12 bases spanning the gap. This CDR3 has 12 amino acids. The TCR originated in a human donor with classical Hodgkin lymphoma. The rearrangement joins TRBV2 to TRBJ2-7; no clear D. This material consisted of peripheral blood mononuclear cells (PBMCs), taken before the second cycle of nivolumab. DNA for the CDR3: TGTGCCAGCAGCCCATTAGTCGGCGAGCAGTACTTC. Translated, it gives CASSPLVGEQYF.